Below are 14 T cell receptor beta chains sequenced from a single sample in a study of identical twins. TCRdb ran MiXCR on the 5' RACE reads and lists one entry per CDR3 protein. This sample has approximately 500,000 distinct CDR3 sequences, with roughly 15% found just once. In addition, the sample was reused for a study of yellow fever vaccine responses in identical twins.

Material for sequencing was CD4+ T cells sorted from blood. The receptors originated from a woman under 30 in good health.

This clonotype was counted many times. This chain connects TRBV5-1 to TRBJ2-7, with TRBD1 as a possible D gene (5 bases). The CDR3 covers 14 residues. Per germline, CDR1 SGHRS and CDR2 YFSETQ. Trimming removed 2 bases from V and 6 bases from J, with 15 bases in between. The CDR3, as DNA: TGCGCCAGCAGCTTCGACAGCAAGGGGCTCGAGCAGTACTTC. It yields the protein CASSFDSKGLEQYF.

This clonotype was seen a few times. This rearrangement joins TRBV12-3 or TRBV12-4 to TRBJ2-7, with D hard to call. The CDR3 length is 13 residues. V gave up 3 bases and J gave up 3 bases, with 9 bases separating them. The CDR3 sequence: CASSFLTVYEQYF. Written as DNA, the CDR3 is TGTGCCAGCAGTTTCCTAACGGTCTACGAGCAGTACTTC.

This clonotype was seen ten or more times. J is TRBJ1-1 and V is TRBV5-1, with D perhaps matching TRBD1 (5 bases). CDR1 is SGHRS, CDR2 YFSETQ, per germline. V was shortened by 0 bases and J by 7 bases, with 13 bases between the two germline ends. The CDR3 spans 14 residues. CDR3 coding DNA: TGCGCCAGCAGCTTGGTGGCAGGGACGGTTGAAGCTTTCTTT. This gives the protein CASSLVAGTVEAFF. Together with reference TRBV5-1 and TRBJ1-1, the CDR3 gives the full variable domain: KAGVTQTPRYLIKTRGQQVTLSCSPISGHRSVSWYQQTPGQGLQFLFEYFSETQRNKGNFPGRFSGRQFSNSRSEMNVSTLELGDSALYLCASSLVAGTVEAFFGQGTRLTVV.

This clonotype has just one count. The chain is built from TRBV2 and TRBJ2-3, with 7 bases matching TRBD1. The V gene's germline CDR1 is SNHLY and CDR2 FYNNEI. After removal of 8 bases from V and 4 bases from J, the junction contained 9 bases not matched to a gene. The CDR3 loop spans 14 amino acids. The CDR3 DNA reads as TGTGCCAGCGGCGGCGGCACAGGGGCAGATACGCAGTATTTT. Translation: CASGGGTGADTQYF. Based on the CDR3 plus reference TRBV2 and TRBJ2-3, the full variable domain is EPEVTQTPSHQVTQMGQEVILRCVPISNHLYFYWYRQILGQKVEFLVSFYNNEISEKSEIFDDQFSVERPDGSNFTLKIRSTKLEDSAMYFCASGGGTGADTQYFGPGTRLTVL.

The sample holds a few counts of this clonotype. The chain carries TRBV20-1 and TRBJ2-2; either TRBD1 or TRBD2 may fit D (6 bases each). Trimming cost V 3 bases and J 3 bases, with 8 bases left between them. CDR3 length equals 13 residues. The germline V gene has CDR1 DFQATT and CDR2 SNEGSKA (reference sequence). The chain's CDR3 is CSASGGHTGELFF. CDR3 nucleotide sequence: TGCAGTGCTAGCGGGGGCCACACCGGGGAGCTGTTTTTT.

In this sample, this clonotype turned up a few times. The chain joins TRBV12-3 or TRBV12-4 to TRBJ2-3, with 8 nucleotides matching TRBD1. The CDR3 totals 17 residues. Germline trimming cut 5 bases from V and 2 bases from J; bases unmatched to any gene: 12. This CDR3 is CASSPSPGDRNTDTQYF. The CDR3 DNA is TGTGCCAGCAGTCCAAGCCCTGGGGACAGGAACACAGATACGCAGTATTTT.

In its sample, this clonotype was seen a few times. The chain recombines TRBV10-3 with TRBJ2-7, with 7 nucleotides matching TRBD2. Germline assignment: CDR1 ENHRY and CDR2 SYGVKD. Losses at the gene ends were 3 bases for V and 0 bases for J; bases not matched to a gene: 8. The CDR3 contains 16 residues. CDR3 protein: CAISDSASGSSYEQYF. CDR3 DNA sequence: TGTGCCATCAGTGACTCGGCTAGCGGTAGCTCCTACGAGCAGTACTTC.

This clonotype was recorded a few times. The chain uses TRBV3-1 and TRBJ1-1, with TRBD1 matching over 7 bases. The germline V gene encodes CDR1 LGHDT and CDR2 YNNKEL (reference sequence). Trimming removed 2 bases from V and 1 base from J; junction bases left unmatched: 7. The CDR3 is 16 residues long. In nucleotides, the CDR3 is TGTGCCAGCAGCCAAACGTTGGGGACAGCGAACACTGAAGCTTTCTTT. Protein sequence: CASSQTLGTANTEAFF.

In its sample, this clonotype was seen a few times. V usage is TRBV29-1 and J usage is TRBJ1-1; D uncertain. V lost 4 bases and J 1 base, leaving 10 bases between the germline ends. CDR1 and CDR2 from the germline V gene are SQVTM and ANQGSEA. CDR3 length: 13 amino acids. The CDR3 bases are TGCAGCGTTGTCACCCCAAGGAACACTGAAGCTTTCTTT. It translates to CSVVTPRNTEAFF.

This clonotype showed up just a few times. CDR3 amino acids: CASSLGAVLSTEAFF. Here the CDR3 DNA reads TGTGCCAGCAGCTTGGGTGCGGTTTTGAGCACTGAAGCTTTCTTT. The rearrangement joins TRBV5-6 to TRBJ1-1; D not resolved. Trimming shortened V by 0 bases and J by 4 bases, and 13 bases separated the two germline ends. This CDR3 comprises 15 residues. Per germline, CDR1 SGHDT and CDR2 YYEEEE. The variable domain in full, completed from reference TRBV5-6 and TRBJ1-1, reads DAGVTQSPTHLIKTRGQQVTLRCSPKSGHDTVSWYQQALGQGPQFIFQYYEEEERQRGNFPDRFSGHQFPNYSSELNVNALLLGDSALYLCASSLGAVLSTEAFFGQGTRLTVV.

This clonotype was counted only a few times. The J gene is TRBJ2-7, the V gene TRBV5-6; TRBD2 might be the D (6 bases). Trimming left V 1 base short and J 4 bases short, with 12 bases between. Per germline, CDR1 SGHDT and CDR2 YYEEEE. This CDR3 comprises 14 residues. CDR3 residues: CASSLSGALYEQYV. The CDR3 DNA follows: TGTGCCAGCAGCTTGTCGGGAGCCTTGTACGAGCAGTACGTC.

This clonotype was counted at least ten times. The chain uses TRBV5-1 and TRBJ2-1; tentatively, D is TRBD2 (5 bases). With 3 bases removed from V and 7 bases from J, the gap between germline ends came to 17 bases. The CDR3 consists of 15 residues. Germline assignment: CDR1 SGHRS and CDR2 YFSETQ. The CDR3 protein is CASSSDLNWFNEQFF. In DNA, the CDR3 is TGCGCCAGCAGCTCGGACTTAAACTGGTTTAATGAGCAGTTCTTC.

This clonotype was detected only a few times. The J gene is TRBJ2-1, the V gene TRBV2, with 11 bases matching TRBD2. The V gene end was trimmed by 6 bases and the J gene end by 0 bases; junction bases not matched to a gene: 7. Germline-derived CDR1 and CDR2 are SNHLY and FYNNEI. This CDR3 comprises 17 residues. For the CDR3, the DNA is TGTGCCAGCAGGGCAACTAGCGGGAGACACTCCTACAATGAGCAGTTCTTC. Protein sequence: CASRATSGRHSYNEQFF. Combining the CDR3 with reference TRBV2 and TRBJ2-1 gives the whole variable domain EPEVTQTPSHQVTQMGQEVILRCVPISNHLYFYWYRQILGQKVEFLVSFYNNEISEKSEIFDDQFSVERPDGSNFTLKIRSTKLEDSAMYFCASRATSGRHSYNEQFFGPGTRLTVL.

This clonotype was counted many times. The chain has TRBV28 and TRBJ1-2; D possibly corresponds to TRBD1 (6 bases). The CDR3 has 13 amino acids. Trimming cost V 8 bases and J 0 bases, with 10 bases left between them. The germline V gene encodes CDR1 MDHEN and CDR2 SYDVKM. DNA of the CDR3: TGTGCCAGCTCAACAGGGCCTAACTATGGCTACACCTTC. Its protein is CASSTGPNYGYTF.